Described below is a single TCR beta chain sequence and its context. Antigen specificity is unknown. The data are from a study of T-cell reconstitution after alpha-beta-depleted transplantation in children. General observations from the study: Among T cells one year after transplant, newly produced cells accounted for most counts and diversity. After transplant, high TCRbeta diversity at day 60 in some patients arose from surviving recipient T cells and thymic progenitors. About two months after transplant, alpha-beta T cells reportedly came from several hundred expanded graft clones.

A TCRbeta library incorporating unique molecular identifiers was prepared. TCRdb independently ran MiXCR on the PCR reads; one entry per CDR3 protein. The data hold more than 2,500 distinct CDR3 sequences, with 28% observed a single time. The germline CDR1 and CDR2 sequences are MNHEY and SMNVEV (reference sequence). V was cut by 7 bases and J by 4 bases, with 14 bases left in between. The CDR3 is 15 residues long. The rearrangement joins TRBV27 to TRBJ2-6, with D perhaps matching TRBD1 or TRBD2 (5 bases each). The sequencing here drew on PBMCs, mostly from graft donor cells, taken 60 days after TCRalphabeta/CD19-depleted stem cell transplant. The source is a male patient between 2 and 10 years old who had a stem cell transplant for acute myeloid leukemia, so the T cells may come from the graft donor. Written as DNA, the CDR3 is TGTGCCAGCAATATGAGGGGAGTCGGGGCCAACGTCCTGACTTTC. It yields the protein CASNMRGVGANVLTF.